One sample yielded the 24 T cell receptor beta chains listed below, sequenced in a study of T cell responses to AZD1222 COVID-19 vaccine. TCRdb keeps only in-frame clones here, not all; method: immunoSEQ multiplex PCR. Among 180,000 or so clones listed, around 88% were seen once. Sequenced material: peripheral blood, taken on day 0 of AZD1222 vaccination. The receptors were sampled from an adult in good health.

This clone occurred once. The chain joins TRBV4-1 to TRBJ1-6; 11 nucleotides match TRBD1. CDR1 is MGHRA and CDR2 is YSYEKL in the germline V gene. The CDR3 is 16 residues long. V lost 0 bases to trimming and J lost 10 bases; unmatched junction nucleotides: 5. Here the CDR3 DNA reads TGCGCCAGCAGCCAAGAACTGGACAGGGGGCGATCACCCCTCCACTTT. This sequence encodes CASSQELDRGRSPLHF.

The chain links TRBV15 to TRBJ1-4; perhaps TRBD1 as D (6 bases). Germline V gene lookup returns CDR1 LNHNV and CDR2 YYDKDF (reference sequence). With 1 base removed from V and 7 bases from J, the gap between germline ends came to 13 bases. The CDR3 has 15 residues. CDR3 nucleotide sequence: TGTGCCACCAGCAGAGCCCCGGGGGCGGGTGAAAAACTGTTTTTT. Translated, it gives CATSRAPGAGEKLFF.

The chain is built from TRBV3-1 (or the pseudogene TRBV3-2) and TRBJ2-6; D is uncertain. Per the germline V gene, CDR1 is LGHDT and CDR2 is YNNKEL (reference sequence). V lost 7 bases, J lost 1 base, and 5 bases lay in between. The CDR3 is 13 amino acids. The chain's CDR3 is CASKASGANVLTF. CDR3 in DNA: TGTGCCAGCAAGGCATCTGGGGCCAACGTCCTGACTTTC.

This clone appeared once. The chain joins TRBV14 to TRBJ1-2; D possibly corresponds to TRBD1 (5 bases). CDR3 length: 15 residues. Trimming stripped 2 bases from V and 4 bases from J, with 14 bases between. Per the germline V gene, CDR1 is SGHDN and CDR2 is FVKESK. The CDR3 sequence is CASSQYGALGYGYTF. CDR3 DNA: TGTGCCAGCAGCCAATACGGGGCCTTGGGCTATGGCTACACCTTC. Using reference TRBV14 and TRBJ1-2 for the parts outside the CDR3, the full variable domain is EAGVTQFPSHSVIEKGQTVTLRCDPISGHDNLYWYRRVMGKEIKFLLHFVKESKQDESGMPNNRFLAERTGGTYSTLKVQPAELEDSGVYFCASSQYGALGYGYTFGSGTRLTVV.

This rearrangement joins TRBV2 to TRBJ2-7; D gene unclear. The CDR3 contains 12 residues. Germline CDR1 and CDR2: SNHLY and FYNNEI. Trimming stripped 6 bases from V and 0 bases from J, with 6 bases between. CDR3 amino acids: CASRDVSYEQYF. Here the CDR3 DNA reads TGTGCCAGCAGGGACGTCTCCTACGAGCAGTACTTC.

The rearrangement links TRBV6-2 or TRBV6-3 to TRBJ2-1; no clear D. V lost 0 bases and J lost 12, with 9 bases in between. The CDR3 has 12 amino acids. CDR1 is MNHEY and CDR2 is SVGEGT in the germline V gene. The CDR3 reads CASSYSRNRQFF. As DNA, the CDR3 is TGTGCCAGCAGTTACTCGAGGAACCGGCAGTTCTTC.

This chain joins TRBV4-1 and TRBJ1-2; no clear D. Trimming took 1 base from V and 2 from J, leaving 11 bases between them. The CDR3 spans 15 residues. Germline values: CDR1 MGHRA, CDR2 YSYEKL. The CDR3 region is CASSQVARSNYGYTF. In nucleotides, the CDR3 is TGCGCCAGCAGCCAAGTTGCCCGCTCCAACTATGGCTACACCTTC.

The chain joins TRBV19 to TRBJ2-3, with 7 bases identical to TRBD2. Germline V gives CDR1 LNHDA, CDR2 SQIVND (reference sequence). The length of the CDR3 is 14 residues. Trimming at V came to 3 bases and at J to 6 bases, leaving 6 bases not matched to a gene. Here the CDR3 DNA reads TGTGCCAGTAGTATGGCTAGCGGATCCGATACGCAGTATTTT. Translating gives CASSMASGSDTQYF.

The V gene is TRBV3-1 (or the pseudogene TRBV3-2), the J gene TRBJ2-7; no firm D call. Germline CDR1 LGHDT, CDR2 YNNKEL (reference sequence). The CDR3 sequence is 14 residues long. Trimming shortened V by 2 bases and J by 0 bases, and 8 bases separated the two germline ends. CDR3 nucleotides: TGTGCCAGCAGCCAATCATCCGACTCCTACGAGCAGTACTTC. The encoded protein is CASSQSSDSYEQYF.

This clone was counted only a few times. This chain joins TRBV2 and TRBJ1-2; a weak D match, TRBD1 (5 bases). From germline, CDR1 is SNHLY and CDR2 FYNNEI. The CDR3 covers 14 residues. V lost 4 bases and J 5 bases, leaving 14 bases between the germline ends. CDR3 in DNA: TGTGCCAGCAGTGCCGGACATATAGCGTATGGCTACACCTTC. This translates into CASSAGHIAYGYTF.

In this sample, this clone turned up a few times. The chain recombines TRBV29-1 with TRBJ1-4; D remains ambiguous. Germline loops: CDR1 SQVTM, CDR2 ANQGSEA. This CDR3 has 13 residues. V was clipped by 6 bases and J by 6 bases, with 14 bases between them. The CDR3 loop reads CSVHGPGDEKLFF. The DNA of the CDR3 is TGCAGCGTCCACGGGCCTGGGGATGAAAAACTGTTTTTT. Full variable domain (rest looked up from reference TRBV29-1 and TRBJ1-4): SAVISQKPSRDICQRGTSLTIQCQVDSQVTMMFWYRQQPGQSLTLIATANQGSEATYESGFVIDKFPISRPNLTFSTLTVSNMSPEDSSIYLCSVHGPGDEKLFFGSGTQLSVL.

The sample holds one count of this clone. The CDR3 bases are TGCGCCAGCAGCTTGGAGTCCAATGAAAAACTGTTTTTT. Translated: CASSLESNEKLFF. This chain joins TRBV5-1 and TRBJ1-4; unclear D gene. The V and J ends lost 0 bases and 5 bases respectively, with 5 bases between them. Germline V lookup: CDR1 SGHRS, CDR2 YFSETQ. The CDR3 is 13 residues long.

The chain combines TRBV12-3 or TRBV12-4 with TRBJ1-2; D call uncertain. The CDR3 is made up of 12 amino acids. The V end was cut by 3 bases, the J end by 8 bases, with 10 bases between. The CDR3 protein is CASSFKVRGYTF. Written as DNA, the CDR3 is TGTGCCAGCAGTTTTAAAGTCCGGGGCTACACCTTC.

This clone has a count of ten or more. The V and J genes are TRBV3-1 (or the pseudogene TRBV3-2) and TRBJ1-5; D uncertain. With 3 bases removed from V and 7 bases from J, the gap between germline ends came to 16 bases. Per germline, CDR1 LGHDT and CDR2 YNNKEL (reference sequence). This CDR3 has 15 amino acids. For the CDR3, the DNA is TGTGCCAGCAGCCAGGAAGGGAGTAGCGTGCAGCCCCAGCATTTT. Residues: CASSQEGSSVQPQHF.

V and J are TRBV27 and TRBJ2-2; D may be TRBD2 (6 bases). The V gene lost 4 bases and the J gene lost 6 bases, with 15 bases spanning the gap. This CDR3 has 15 amino acids. The germline V gene encodes CDR1 MNHEY and CDR2 SMNVEV (reference sequence). The CDR3 DNA sequence: TGTGCCAGCAGTTCCTCTAGCGTACCCGCCGGGGAGCTGTTTTTT. Translating it yields CASSSSSVPAGELFF.

V and J are TRBV25-1 and TRBJ1-4; D is possibly TRBD1 (6 bases). The germline gives CDR1 MGHDK, CDR2 SYGVNS. V was cut by 3 bases and J by 10 bases, with 12 bases left in between. This CDR3 contains 13 residues. CDR3 sequence reads: CASSEGQEGKLFF. DNA of the CDR3: TGTGCCAGCAGTGAGGGACAAGAGGGAAAACTGTTTTTT.

The chain is built from TRBV29-1 and TRBJ1-1, with D hard to call. Trimming left V 7 bases short and J 0 bases short, with 12 bases between. In germline, CDR1 is SQVTM, CDR2 ANQGSEA. This CDR3 is built from 13 residues. CDR3 loop: CSAGDFVNTEAFF. Written as DNA, the CDR3 is TGCAGCGCCGGTGATTTTGTGAACACTGAAGCTTTCTTT.

This chain uses TRBV14 with TRBJ2-7; 9 bases align to TRBD2. After removal of 9 bases from V and 1 base from J, the junction contained 4 bases not matched to a gene. The CDR3 loop spans 13 amino acids. Germline V CDR1 and CDR2: SGHDN, FVKESK. The CDR3 DNA sequence: TGTGCCAGTCAGACTAGCGGTTCCTACGAGCAGTACTTC. It translates to CASQTSGSYEQYF.

The chain joins TRBV7-8 to TRBJ2-7; a weak D match, TRBD1 (6 bases). In germline, CDR1 is SGHVS, CDR2 FQNEAQ. The CDR3 consists of 14 residues. V dropped 1 base and J dropped 5 bases, with 12 bases sitting between them. For the CDR3, the DNA is TGTGCCAGCAGCTTAGATCGGACAGCTGACGAGCAGTACTTC. This codes for CASSLDRTADEQYF.

The chain employs TRBV19 and TRBJ2-1, with D hard to call. V was clipped by 2 bases and J by 8 bases, with 7 bases between them. Germline V gives CDR1 LNHDA, CDR2 SQIVND (reference sequence). The CDR3 extends over 12 amino acids. As DNA, the CDR3 is TGTGCCAGTAGTATATACAGAGATGAGCAGTTCTTC. It encodes CASSIYRDEQFF.

In its sample, this clone was seen once. The chain employs TRBV7-8 and TRBJ2-5; 7 bases are shared with TRBD2. CDR1 and CDR2 from the germline V gene are SGHVS and FQNEAQ. The trim removed 5 bases at V and 1 base at J, leaving 7 bases unmatched. The CDR3 has 15 residues. DNA for the CDR3: TGTGCCAGCAGCCGAGAGCGGGGCGGCCAAGAGACCCAGTACTTC. Its translation: CASSRERGGQETQYF.

The chain couples TRBV28 to TRBJ1-1; no reliable D call. Germline loops: CDR1 MDHEN, CDR2 SYDVKM. The CDR3 sequence is 12 residues long. Trimming took off 1 base at V and 11 bases at J, with 11 bases between the two ends. The CDR3: CASSLLPGSAFF. CDR3 bases: TGTGCCAGCAGTTTATTGCCAGGATCGGCTTTCTTT.

The chain uses TRBV4-1 and TRBJ2-7, with D possibly being TRBD2 (7 bases). The ends were cut back, 1 base at V and 3 bases at J, with 16 bases in the middle. CDR3 size: 16 residues. The germline gives CDR1 MGHRA, CDR2 YSYEKL. The chain's CDR3 is CASSQVVGGLLYEQYF. The CDR3 DNA reads TGCGCCAGCAGCCAAGTCGTCGGGGGGCTACTCTACGAGCAGTACTTC.

The chain employs TRBV24-1 and TRBJ2-1, with TRBD1 matching 9 bases. Germline lookup yields CDR1 KGHDR and CDR2 SFDVKD. The CDR3 is made up of 14 amino acids. Germline trimming cut 10 bases from V and 3 bases from J; bases unmatched to any gene: 6. CDR3 sequence reads: CATQDRGDYNEQFF. The CDR3 nucleotides are TGTGCCACGCAGGACAGGGGTGACTACAATGAGCAGTTCTTC.